This TCR beta chain derives from a study of T cell repertoires in cytomegalovirus infection. Germline V lookup: CDR1 DFQATT, CDR2 SNEGSKA (reference sequence). V dropped 6 bases and J dropped 2; count of bases not matched to a gene: 3. The CDR3 runs to 13 residues. One entry per CDR3 protein, called by TCRdb with MiXCR from the reads. Of about 190,000 distinct CDR3 sequences detected, approximately 28% appear once; the ten largest clones hold roughly 31%. The rearrangement joins TRBV20-1 to TRBJ2-2; 7 nucleotides agree with TRBD1. Sequencing used PBMCs. This clonotype was obtained from a human donor in good health (CMV status not recorded). Some clones in this sample may be carry-over from other donors' samples. CDR3 sequence: CSARQGNTGELFF. CDR3 nucleotide sequence: TGCAGTGCCCGACAGGGCAACACCGGGGAGCTGTTTTTT.